The source of this T cell receptor beta chain is a study of blood T cell repertoires in COVID-19. The V end was cut by 4 bases, the J end by 0 bases, with 13 bases between. The CDR3 sequence is 16 residues long. CDR1 LGHDT and CDR2 YNNKEL come from the germline V gene (reference sequence). Only in-frame clones appear in the TCRdb table, and some are missing; sequencing was by immunoSEQ multiplex PCR. The sample has around 39,000 clones; around 86% are singletons. The J gene is TRBJ2-1, the V gene TRBV3-1 (or the pseudogene TRBV3-2); D call uncertain. The specimen was peripheral blood. The source of this sequence is a man aged 55 to 70 with active COVID-19. The CDR3 is CASSPYTVFSYNEQFF. In nucleotides, the CDR3 is TGTGCCAGCAGCCCATATACAGTTTTCTCCTACAATGAGCAGTTCTTC.